These T cell receptor beta chains were read from a single sample in a study of shared clonotypes between healthy human individuals. Repertoires were generated with immunoSEQ multiplex PCR, while TCRdb's copy carries only in-frame clones and drops some. The profile shows 600,000 to 750,000 clones, around 72% of them singletons. Sequencing used memory CD4+ T cells sorted from blood. The receptors originated from a woman aged 30 to 39 in good health. Both conserved end residues are part of each CDR3. A D gene is named only where the DNA matches it firmly. For some rows the clone size is stated as once, few or many, or as a class when expanded; others skip it.

v_call	cdr3_length	d_call	clone_size	j_call	cdr3_aa	cdr3_nt
TRBV20-1	10	.	.	TRBJ2-7	CSAGSYEQYF	TGCAGTGCTGGATCCTACGAGCAGTACTTC
TRBV7-9	17	TRBD1	.	TRBJ1-6	CASSLARGGGNNSPLHF	TGTGCCAGCAGCTTAGCGCGGGGAGGGGGCAATAATTCACCCCTCCACTTT
TRBV19	16	TRBD2	.	TRBJ2-1	CASTPASGTVYNEQFF	TGTGCCAGTACCCCCGCTAGCGGGACTGTATACAATGAGCAGTTCTTC
TRBV28	14	.	.	TRBJ1-2	CASNGGANFYGYTF	TGTGCCAGCAATGGCGGGGCTAACTTCTATGGCTACACCTTC
TRBV5-8	17	TRBD2	once	TRBJ2-1	CASSLFISGLAGSEQFF	TGTGCCAGCAGCCTGTTCATATCGGGACTAGCGGGATCGGAGCAGTTCTTC
TRBV6-4	14	TRBD1	.	TRBJ1-1	CASRPDRGLSEAFF	TGTGCCAGCAGACCAGACAGGGGGCTATCTGAAGCTTTCTTT
TRBV5-1	13	TRBD1	.	TRBJ2-7	CASGTGTSHEQYF	TGCGCCAGTGGGACAGGGACGTCGCACGAGCAGTACTTC
TRBV27	16	.	.	TRBJ2-3	CASSLTPGRSTDTQYF	TGTGCCAGCAGTTTAACCCCGGGACGTAGCACAGATACGCAGTATTTT
TRBV7-9	16	.	.	TRBJ2-6	CASSLVVPRGANVLTF	TGTGCCAGCAGCTTAGTAGTACCCCGGGGGGCCAACGTCCTGACTTTC
TRBV5-1	19	TRBD2	.	TRBJ2-5	CASSSGLLYQAAERETQYF	TGCGCCAGCAGCTCGGGACTATTATACCAGGCCGCAGAGAGGGAGACCCAGTACTTC
TRBV6-1	14	TRBD1	.	TRBJ2-3	CASSRTGGRNTQYF	TGTGCCAGCAGTCGTACAGGGGGCAGAAATACGCAGTATTTT
TRBV7-8	13	.	once	TRBJ1-2	CASSLPQNYGYTF	TGTGCCAGCAGCTTACCGCAGAACTATGGCTACACCTTC
TRBV6-1	13	TRBD1	.	TRBJ1-2	CASSEHRGLGYTF	TGTGCCAGCAGTGAACACAGGGGGCTAGGCTACACCTTC
TRBV13	12	TRBD1	once	TRBJ2-1	CASSRQGVGEFF	TGTGCCAGCAGCAGACAGGGGGTAGGCGAGTTCTTC
TRBV5-4	14	TRBD1	.	TRBJ1-1	CASSLDRGFTEAFF	TGTGCCAGCAGCTTGGACAGGGGTTTCACTGAAGCTTTCTTT
TRBV27	15	.	.	TRBJ2-6	CASSLSGRGANVLTF	TGTGCCAGCAGTTTATCGGGAAGAGGGGCCAACGTCCTGACTTTC
TRBV28	14	.	.	TRBJ1-3	CASSLSLSGNTIYF	TGTGCCAGCAGTTTATCCCTCTCTGGAAACACCATATATTTT
TRBV6-1	15	TRBD2	.	TRBJ2-7	CASSEGIAGWDEQYF	TGTGCCAGCAGTGAAGGGATAGCGGGCTGGGACGAGCAGTACTTC
TRBV6-6	13	.	few	TRBJ1-3	CASSPSFRNTIYF	TGTGCCAGCAGCCCCTCCTTCCGAAACACCATATATTTT
TRBV25-1	13	.	.	TRBJ2-1	CASSGRAPNEQFF	TGTGCCAGCAGTGGAAGAGCCCCGAATGAGCAGTTCTTC
TRBV11-2	14	.	.	TRBJ2-5	CASSSQELEETQYF	TGTGCCAGCAGCTCCCAAGAACTGGAAGAGACCCAGTACTTC
TRBV5-4	17	TRBD2	.	TRBJ2-1	CASSRGSGTSGYNEQFF	TGTGCCAGCAGCAGAGGGTCCGGGACTAGCGGATACAATGAGCAGTTCTTC
TRBV19	15	TRBD2	.	TRBJ2-1	CASRPTSGRRNEQFF	TGTGCCAGTAGACCAACTAGCGGGAGGAGGAATGAGCAGTTCTTC
TRBV19	15	TRBD1	.	TRBJ1-2	CASSPTWDRGYGYTF	TGTGCCAGTAGCCCCACCTGGGACAGGGGCTATGGCTACACCTTC
TRBV28	14	TRBD1	.	TRBJ1-1	CASRTRQGTFEAFF	TGTGCCAGCAGGACAAGACAGGGGACGTTTGAAGCTTTCTTT
TRBV6-1	14	TRBD2	.	TRBJ2-3	CASRTSGDTDTQYF	TGTGCCAGCAGAACCAGCGGGGATACAGATACGCAGTATTTT
TRBV27	16	.	.	TRBJ2-2	CASSFLGQLNTGELFF	TGTGCCAGCAGTTTTTTAGGGCAGCTAAACACCGGGGAGCTGTTTTTT
TRBV5-1	15	TRBD1	few	TRBJ2-1	CASSLADRVYNEQFF	TGCGCCAGCAGCTTGGCCGACAGGGTATACAATGAGCAGTTCTTC
TRBV28	15	TRBD1	few	TRBJ1-2	CASSLNGQGAGGYTF	TGTGCCAGCAGTTTGAACGGACAGGGGGCCGGAGGCTACACCTTC
TRBV19	16	.	.	TRBJ2-1	CASSKSQGKPYNEQFF	TGTGCCAGTAGCAAATCCCAGGGGAAACCCTACAATGAGCAGTTCTTC
TRBV10-1	16	TRBD1	.	TRBJ1-5	CASSDRGAISNQPQHF	TGCGCCAGCAGCGACAGGGGCGCAATTAGCAATCAGCCCCAGCATTTT
TRBV27	15	TRBD1	.	TRBJ2-7	CASSLGQGLSYEQYF	TGTGCCAGCAGTTTGGGACAGGGTCTCTCCTACGAGCAGTACTTC
TRBV4-1	15	.	.	TRBJ1-1	CASSQERRENTEAFF	TGCGCCAGCAGCCAAGAACGGCGGGAGAACACTGAAGCTTTCTTT